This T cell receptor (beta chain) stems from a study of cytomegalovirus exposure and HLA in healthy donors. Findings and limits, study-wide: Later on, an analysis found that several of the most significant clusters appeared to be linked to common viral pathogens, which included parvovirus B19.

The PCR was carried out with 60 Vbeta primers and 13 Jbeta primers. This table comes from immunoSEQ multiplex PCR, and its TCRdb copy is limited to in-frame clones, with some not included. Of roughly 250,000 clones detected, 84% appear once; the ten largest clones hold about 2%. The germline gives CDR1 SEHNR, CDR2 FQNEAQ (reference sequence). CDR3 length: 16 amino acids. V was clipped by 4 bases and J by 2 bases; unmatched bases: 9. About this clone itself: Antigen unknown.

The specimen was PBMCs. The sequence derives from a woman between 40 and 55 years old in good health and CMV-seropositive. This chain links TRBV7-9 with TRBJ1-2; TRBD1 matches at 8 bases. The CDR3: CASSYAGGLANYGYTF. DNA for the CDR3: TGTGCCAGCAGCTATGCAGGGGGCCTGGCAAACTATGGCTACACCTTC.